These 25 T cell receptor beta chains share one sample of origin, sequenced in a study of technical replicates of blood from several donors. The table came from immunoSEQ multiplex PCR; TCRdb's copy has only in-frame clones and leaves some out. The sample shows tens of thousands of clones, roughly 92% of them seen only once. Sequenced input: T cells isolated from PBMCs. These receptors came from a human donor in good health.

The V gene is TRBV6-4, the J gene TRBJ1-1, with 8 bases identical to TRBD1. The CDR3 loop spans 16 amino acids. Trimming took 2 bases from V and 0 from J; bases not matched to a gene: 5. Germline CDR1 MRHNA, CDR2 SNTAGT. This CDR3 is CASSDNPGGMNTEAFF. The CDR3 region has the DNA TGTGCCAGCAGTGACAATCCAGGGGGCATGAACACTGAAGCTTTCTTT.

This chain uses TRBV4-2 with TRBJ2-4, with 11 nucleotides matching TRBD2. The CDR3 consists of 17 residues. V lost 0 bases, J lost 8 bases, and 9 bases stayed unmatched. The germline CDR1 and CDR2 sequences are LGHNA and YNFKEQ. The CDR3 spells CASSQESSGRAEDIQYF. The CDR3 DNA follows: TGTGCCAGCAGCCAAGAGAGTAGCGGGAGGGCCGAGGACATTCAGTACTTC.

This clone was found a few times. The chain combines TRBV5-1 with TRBJ1-1; D may be TRBD1 (6 bases). This CDR3 spans 15 amino acids. Between the trimmed V and J ends, which lost 0 bases and 1 base, there was a span of 10 bases. Germline loops: CDR1 SGHRS, CDR2 YFSETQ. CDR3 nucleotides: TGCGCCAGCAGCTTGGGACAGGATTCGAACACTGAAGCTTTCTTT. This sequence encodes CASSLGQDSNTEAFF.

The CDR3 loop is CASSKGGGWRNQPQHF. Written as DNA, the CDR3 is TGTGCCAGCAGCAAAGGAGGTGGATGGAGGAATCAGCCCCAGCATTTT. V and J are TRBV21-1 and TRBJ1-5. TRBV21-1 is designated a pseudogene. This CDR3 spans 16 amino acids.

The gene calls are TRBV4-1 and TRBJ2-7, with 9 positions matching TRBD1. V trimming: 4 bases; J trimming: 3 bases; junction bases outside the gene matches: 4. The CDR3 runs 14 residues. Germline CDR1 MGHRA, CDR2 YSYEKL. The CDR3 DNA reads TGCGCCAGCAGCCCCGGACAGGGGCACTACGAGCAGTACTTC. It specifies CASSPGQGHYEQYF.

V and J are TRBV29-1 and TRBJ2-1; 12 positions match TRBD1. The germline CDR1 and CDR2 sequences are SQVTM and ANQGSEA. This CDR3 comprises 14 residues. Trimming cost V 1 base and J 8 bases; bases outside gene matches: 3. The CDR3 DNA is TGCAGCGTTGAAGGTGGGACAGGGGGCTATGAGCAGTTCTTC. It translates to CSVEGGTGGYEQFF.

This chain joins TRBV7-9 and TRBJ2-5; D gene unclear. TRBJ2-7 explains the end of the DNA better; the J call may be wrong. The CDR3 sequence is 13 residues long. Germline CDR1 SEHNR, CDR2 FQNEAQ (reference sequence). For the CDR3, the DNA is TGTGCCAGCAGCATTAGCCCGGCCTACGAGCAGTACTTC. It encodes CASSISPAYEQYF.

This chain uses TRBV15 with TRBJ2-1; 9 nucleotides agree with TRBD1. The length of the CDR3 is 18 residues. Trimming cost V 5 bases and J 1 base; bases outside gene matches: 12. Germline assignment: CDR1 LNHNV and CDR2 YYDKDF (reference sequence). In DNA form, the CDR3 reads TGTGCCACCAGCGGCCGCCCTACAGGACAGGGGTCCTACAATGAGCAGTTCTTC. Protein: CATSGRPTGQGSYNEQFF.

The chain combines TRBV9 with TRBJ1-6; TRBD1 aligns across 7 bases. CDR3 size: 16 residues. In germline, CDR1 is SGDLS, CDR2 YYNGEE. Unmatched junction bases numbered 10, after V lost 3 bases and J lost 7 bases. The CDR3: CASSAHGTGANSPLHF. CDR3 bases: TGTGCCAGCAGCGCCCATGGAACAGGGGCCAATTCACCCCTCCACTTT.

This chain uses TRBV5-1 with TRBJ2-3, with D possibly TRBD2 on 7 matching bases. CDR1 and CDR2 (germline): SGHRS, YFSETQ. The germline V and J ends were trimmed by 1 base and 6 bases, with 15 bases remaining between them. The CDR3 has 15 residues. CDR3 residues: CASSLYTRGGDTQYF. The CDR3 nucleotides are TGCGCCAGCAGCTTGTATACCAGGGGAGGGGATACGCAGTATTTT.

J is TRBJ2-3 and V is TRBV23-1, with D unclear. TRBV23-1 qualifies as an ORF whose function is uncertain. This CDR3 comprises 13 residues. With 9 bases removed from V and 4 bases from J, the gap between germline ends came to 14 bases. CDR3: CARRSLVADTQYF. The CDR3, as DNA: TGCGCCAGGAGAAGTCTGGTAGCAGATACGCAGTATTTT.

As regards this clone: Germline and junction disagree at one end, which may indicate a read error. The genes are TRBV6-6 and TRBJ2-1; 8 bases agree with TRBD2. The CDR3 sequence is 15 residues long. Germline V gene data show CDR1 as MNHNY and CDR2 as SVGAGI (reference sequence). The CDR3 region is CAGSYPGGGSDEQFF. Here the CDR3 DNA reads TGTGCCGGCAGTTACCCCGGGGGGGGAAGCGATGAGCAGTTCTTC.

This chain links TRBV5-4 with TRBJ2-1, with D hard to call. Trimming cost V 4 bases and J 1 base, with 9 bases left between them. The CDR3 is 14 amino acids. Germline V gene sequence: CDR1 SGHNT, CDR2 YYREEE (reference sequence). The CDR3 nucleotides are TGTGCCAGCAGCCTGTACGGGTCCTACAATGAGCAGTTCTTC. Translation: CASSLYGSYNEQFF.

The gene calls are TRBV6-5 and TRBJ1-5; 11 bases are a match to TRBD1. Per germline, CDR1 MNHEY and CDR2 SVGAGI. V was clipped by 5 bases and J by 6 bases; unmatched bases: 6. The CDR3 length is 15 residues. CDR3: CASSRDRGTGQPQHF. Written as DNA, the CDR3 is TGTGCCAGCAGTCGGGACAGGGGGACAGGTCAGCCCCAGCATTTT.

The chain has TRBV7-3 and TRBJ1-1; the match to TRBD1 covers 7 bases. Germline-derived CDR1 and CDR2 are SGHTA and FQGTGA. The CDR3 covers 13 residues. V was clipped by 8 bases and J by 1 base; unmatched bases: 4. CDR3 nucleotides: TGTGCCAGCGGGAGACAGGGGAACACTGAAGCTTTCTTT. Translating it yields CASGRQGNTEAFF.

This clone has just one count. This rearrangement joins TRBV6-6 to TRBJ1-5; 8 bases match TRBD1. Looked up from germline, CDR1 is MNHNY and CDR2 is SVGAGI (reference sequence). This CDR3 comprises 15 residues. The V and J ends lost 4 bases and 4 bases, in that order; junction bases with no gene match: 6. CDR3 sequence reads: CASSSRGRSNQPQHF. The CDR3 bases are TGTGCCAGCAGTTCCAGGGGGCGGTCGAATCAGCCCCAGCATTTT.

The chain is built from TRBV10-1 and TRBJ1-1; TRBD1 might be the D (6 bases). The CDR3 totals 13 residues. Trimming took 9 bases from V and 1 from J, leaving 12 bases between them. The germline gives CDR1 WNHNN, CDR2 SYGVQD (reference sequence). The DNA for the CDR3 is TGCGCCAGTCAACAGGGTCCGAACACTGAAGCTTTCTTT. This translates into CASQQGPNTEAFF.

The chain links TRBV5-3 to TRBJ1-5; possible D gene TRBD1, 5 bases. TRBV5-3 is labeled an ORF, and its function is uncertain. V was pared by 8 bases and J by 0 bases, with 18 bases between. This CDR3 comprises 16 residues. The CDR3 spells CASARGELGSNQPQHF. For the CDR3, the DNA is TGTGCCAGCGCGCGGGGGGAGTTGGGTAGCAATCAGCCCCAGCATTTT.

This clone was picked up one time. The gene calls are TRBV9 and TRBJ2-7, with D unclear. The length of the CDR3 is 16 residues. With 0 bases removed from V and 1 base from J, the gap between germline ends came to 14 bases. The V gene's germline CDR1 is SGDLS and CDR2 YYNGEE. The CDR3, as DNA: TGTGCCAGCAGCGTAGGGGTCCCCGGGTCTTCCTACGAGCAGTACTTC. Its translation: CASSVGVPGSSYEQYF.

J is TRBJ1-2 and V is TRBV27, with D possibly matching TRBD1 (5 bases). Trimming pared 2 bases from V and 13 bases from J, leaving 11 bases between. Germline lookup yields CDR1 MNHEY and CDR2 SMNVEV (reference sequence). This CDR3 has 11 residues. The CDR3 region has the DNA TGTGCCAGCAGTTTAGCAGGGATACTCACCTTC. Translation gives CASSLAGILTF.

This sequence joins TRBV5-1 and TRBJ2-1; unclear D gene. The CDR3 has 13 amino acids. V was shortened by 5 bases and J by 7 bases, with 13 bases between the two germline ends. Germline values: CDR1 SGHRS, CDR2 YFSETQ. CDR3 protein: CASSSPWSNEQFF. The CDR3 nucleotides are TGCGCCAGCAGTTCCCCATGGAGTAATGAGCAGTTCTTC.

This chain links TRBV4-1 with TRBJ1-2; D is unclear. CDR1 and CDR2 from the germline V gene are MGHRA and YSYEKL. The CDR3 contains 15 residues. V lost 3 bases, J lost 4 bases, and 15 bases lay in between. CDR3 DNA: TGCGCCAGCAGCCAGACGGGGAAAAGTGCCTATGGCTACACCTTC. It encodes CASSQTGKSAYGYTF.

V usage is TRBV6-5 and J usage is TRBJ1-2, with TRBD1 identical over 8 bases. This CDR3 has 14 amino acids. Germline trimming cut 2 bases from V and 3 bases from J; bases unmatched to any gene: 2. Germline V lookup: CDR1 MNHEY, CDR2 SVGAGI. This CDR3 reads CASSYRTGYYGYTF. CDR3 coding DNA: TGTGCCAGCAGTTACCGGACAGGGTACTATGGCTACACCTTC.

The rearrangement links TRBV19 to TRBJ2-3, with D possibly TRBD2 on 6 matching bases. The CDR3 sequence is 15 residues long. Germline V gives CDR1 LNHDA, CDR2 SQIVND (reference sequence). Trimming left V 8 bases short and J 0 bases short, with 15 bases between. CDR3 DNA sequence: TGTGCCAGTTCCGCAGGAGGGTTTAGCACAGATACGCAGTATTTT. It is translated as CASSAGGFSTDTQYF.

The chain recombines TRBV11-3 with TRBJ2-3; D might be TRBD1 (5 bases). This CDR3 contains 14 residues. Germline CDR1 and CDR2: SGHNT and YENEEA. V was shortened by 5 bases and J by 0 bases, with 9 bases between the two germline ends. The CDR3 region has the DNA TGTGCCAGCAGCCCGGACATGAGCACAGATACGCAGTATTTT. Encoded protein: CASSPDMSTDTQYF. Filled out from reference TRBV11-3 and TRBJ2-3, the complete variable domain reads EAGVVQSPRYKIIEKKQPVAFWCNPISGHNTLYWYLQNLGQGPELLIRYENEEAVDDSQLPKDRFSAERLKGVDSTLKIQPAELGDSAVYLCASSPDMSTDTQYFGPGTRLTVL.